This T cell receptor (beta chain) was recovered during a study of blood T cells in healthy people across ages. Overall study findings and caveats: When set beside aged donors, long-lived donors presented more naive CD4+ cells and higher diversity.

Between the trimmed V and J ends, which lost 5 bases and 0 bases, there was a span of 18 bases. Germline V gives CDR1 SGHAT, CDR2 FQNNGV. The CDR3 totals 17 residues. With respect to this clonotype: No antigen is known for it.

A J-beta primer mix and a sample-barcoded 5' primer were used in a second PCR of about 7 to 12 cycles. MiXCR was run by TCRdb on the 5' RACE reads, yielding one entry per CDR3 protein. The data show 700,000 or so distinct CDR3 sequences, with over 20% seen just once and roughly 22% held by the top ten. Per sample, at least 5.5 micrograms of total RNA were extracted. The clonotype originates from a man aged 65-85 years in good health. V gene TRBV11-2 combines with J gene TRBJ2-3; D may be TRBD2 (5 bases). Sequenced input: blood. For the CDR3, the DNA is TGTGCCAGCAGCCCCGGAATTAGCGTATCTAGCACAGATACGCAGTATTTT. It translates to CASSPGISVSSTDTQYF.